This passage covers 22 T cell receptor beta chains from one sample sequenced in a study of vaccination and CD4 T cells after COVID-19. Antigen specificity for these receptors is unknown. Documented treatment: approximately 9-day PBMC culture with coronavirus spike peptide pools or control peptides (ViraFEST assay). The unexposed donor gave CD4+ T cells before the COVID-19 pandemic (2011-2018). Oncomine TCR Beta short-read sequencing was applied to DNA from cultured CD4+ T cells. From the PCR reads, TCRdb called clonotypes with MiXCR, one entry per CDR3 protein. The data show approximately 7,000 distinct CDR3 sequences, with around 41% seen just once and around 34% held by the top ten. Sample: CD4+ T cells from blood, cultured in vitro. These receptors were collected from a human donor in good health.

By sample share, this clonotype is medium-sized. The chain recombines TRBV27 with TRBJ1-1, with D possibly TRBD1 on 5 matching bases. V dropped 7 bases and J dropped 1 base, with 16 bases sitting between them. The CDR3 extends over 15 amino acids. Germline V gene sequence: CDR1 MNHEY, CDR2 SMNVEV (reference sequence). The CDR3 coding sequence is TGTGCCAGCAATAGTCTAGGGGCAGCGAACACTGAAGCTTTCTTT. It yields the protein CASNSLGAANTEAFF.

This clonotype was recorded a few times. V is TRBV7-2 and J is TRBJ1-5, with D hard to call. This CDR3 region has 12 residues. Germline V lookup: CDR1 SGHTA, CDR2 FQGNSA. The V end was cut by 5 bases, the J end by 4 bases, with 6 bases between. CDR3 sequence (DNA): TGTGCCAGCAGCGTGAGTAATCAGCCCCAGCATTTT. Encoded protein: CASSVSNQPQHF.

This clonotype rates as large. The chain couples TRBV27 to TRBJ1-2; D uncertain. CDR3 size: 15 residues. CDR1 MNHEY and CDR2 SMNVEV come from the germline V gene (reference sequence). The ends were cut back, 7 bases at V and 4 bases at J, with 19 bases in the middle. CDR3 amino acids: CASTARPGTFYGYTF. The DNA for the CDR3 is TGTGCCAGCACCGCCAGACCGGGAACTTTCTATGGCTACACCTTC.

This clonotype was seen a single time. The chain recombines TRBV19 with TRBJ1-1; TRBD1 matches at 10 bases. Per the germline V gene, CDR1 is LNHDA and CDR2 is SQIVND (reference sequence). This CDR3 has 16 amino acids. The ends lost 4 bases at V and 2 bases at J; junction bases unmatched: 7. CDR3 loop: CASSKGQGHGNTEAFF. Written as DNA, the CDR3 is TGTGCCAGTAGTAAGGGACAGGGGCATGGTAACACTGAAGCTTTCTTT.

The chain recombines TRBV6-1 with TRBJ2-1; 7 nucleotides line up with TRBD1. This CDR3 contains 17 residues. V was clipped by 6 bases and J by 8 bases; unmatched bases: 19. Germline V lookup: CDR1 MNHNS, CDR2 SASEGT. CDR3 in DNA: TGTGCCAGCAGCTTGGGGAAATGGGACAGCCGGTACGATGAGCAGTTCTTC. Its translation is CASSLGKWDSRYDEQFF.

This chain links TRBV4-2 with TRBJ1-2, with D possibly matching TRBD1 (5 bases). The CDR3 runs 15 residues. Germline V gene lookup returns CDR1 LGHNA and CDR2 YNFKEQ. V shed 0 bases and J shed 7 bases, with 15 bases lying between them. The chain's CDR3 is CASSQESGLGPGYTF. The CDR3, as DNA: TGTGCCAGCAGCCAAGAGTCCGGGTTGGGACCTGGCTACACCTTC.

This clonotype was detected a few times. The chain couples TRBV2 to TRBJ1-1, with D unresolved. The CDR3 is 14 amino acids. CDR1 and CDR2 (germline): SNHLY, FYNNEI. Trimming pared 4 bases from V and 4 bases from J, leaving 13 bases between. The CDR3 spells CASSAAGRVTEAFF. The CDR3 DNA reads TGTGCCAGCAGTGCCGCCGGGCGTGTCACTGAAGCTTTCTTT.

In its sample, this clonotype was seen once. This chain joins TRBV20-1 and TRBJ2-7; 7 bases fit TRBD1. Germline assignment: CDR1 DFQATT and CDR2 SNEGSKA (reference sequence). The CDR3 has 12 amino acids. J gave up 6 bases and V 6 bases, and 8 bases lay outside the gene matches. The CDR3 is CSARQGASEQYF. The CDR3 DNA is TGCAGTGCCCGACAGGGTGCCAGCGAGCAGTACTTC.

V is TRBV12-3 or TRBV12-4 and J is TRBJ1-1, with D possibly being TRBD1 (6 bases). This CDR3 is built from 11 residues. With 6 bases removed from V and 7 bases from J, the gap between germline ends came to 9 bases. Written as DNA, the CDR3 is TGTGCCAGCAGCGGGACATTTGAAGCTTTCTTT. Protein sequence: CASSGTFEAFF.

The chain recombines TRBV12-3 or TRBV12-4 with TRBJ1-1, with D tentatively TRBD1 (6 bases). CDR3 length equals 14 residues. V gave up 6 bases and J gave up 2 bases, with 13 bases separating them. The CDR3 bases are TGTGCCAGCAGCACAGGGTACGGTAACACTGAAGCTTTCTTT. It is translated as CASSTGYGNTEAFF.

V usage is TRBV5-1 and J usage is TRBJ2-2; D is possibly TRBD1 (5 bases). In germline, CDR1 is SGHRS, CDR2 YFSETQ. V was clipped by 3 bases and J by 0 bases, with 12 bases between them. The CDR3 consists of 16 residues. The CDR3 loop is CASSSTGHANTGELFF. The CDR3 DNA follows: TGCGCCAGCAGCTCAACAGGCCACGCGAACACCGGGGAGCTGTTTTTT.

The chain has TRBV12-3 or TRBV12-4 and TRBJ2-7, with D maybe TRBD1 (6 bases). Trimming took off 6 bases at V and 6 bases at J, with 15 bases between the two ends. CDR3 length: 13 amino acids. The CDR3 sequence is CASRQGPSGEQYF. CDR3 coding DNA: TGTGCCAGCAGACAGGGACCCTCCGGCGAGCAGTACTTC.

This clonotype was observed once. The chain joins TRBV20-1 to TRBJ2-3, with 7 bases that match TRBD1. The V segment lost 2 bases and the J segment 1 base; nucleotides outside the gene matches: 12. The germline V gene has CDR1 DFQATT and CDR2 SNEGSKA (reference sequence). This CDR3 has 17 residues. CDR3 region: CSARSYTGEGGTDTQYF. CDR3 coding DNA: TGCAGTGCTAGATCCTATACAGGGGAAGGGGGCACAGATACGCAGTATTTT.

This chain joins TRBV6-1 and TRBJ1-1, with D unclear. The CDR3 totals 12 residues. Between the trimmed V and J ends, which lost 7 bases and 5 bases, there was a span of 11 bases. CDR1 and CDR2 from the germline V gene are MNHNS and SASEGT. CDR3 coding DNA: TGTGCCAGCATTATTTCTGGGACTGAAGCTTTCTTT. Amino acid sequence: CASIISGTEAFF.

The chain recombines TRBV7-3 with TRBJ2-3; 7 bases match TRBD2. CDR3 length: 14 amino acids. From germline, CDR1 is SGHTA and CDR2 FQGTGA. The V gene end was trimmed by 5 bases and the J gene end by 6 bases; junction bases not matched to a gene: 8. The CDR3 sequence is CASSLGGIVDTQYF. The CDR3 DNA reads as TGTGCCAGCAGCCTGGGGGGGATAGTGGATACGCAGTATTTT.

This clonotype was seen only a few times. The chain couples TRBV7-2 to TRBJ1-6, with no clear D. The CDR3 consists of 14 residues. Germline CDR1 SGHTA, CDR2 FQGNSA. The V end lost 1 base, the J end lost 9 bases, and 10 bases lay between the germline ends. CDR3 loop: CASSLEDRGSPLHF. In DNA, the CDR3 is TGTGCCAGCAGCTTAGAGGACCGGGGTTCACCCCTCCACTTT.

The chain is built from TRBV7-2 and TRBJ1-1; maybe TRBD1 (6 bases). CDR3 length: 10 residues. The ends were cut back, 5 bases at V and 10 bases at J, with 8 bases in the middle. Looked up from germline, CDR1 is SGHTA and CDR2 is FQGNSA. Here the CDR3 DNA reads TGTGCCAGCAGCGGGGGGCGAGCTTTCTTT. Its protein is CASSGGRAFF.

The chain employs TRBV2 and TRBJ1-1; perhaps TRBD1 as D (6 bases). This CDR3 region has 13 residues. Trimming stripped 6 bases from V and 6 bases from J, with 14 bases between. CDR1 SNHLY and CDR2 FYNNEI come from the germline V gene. CDR3: CASRSLGGAEAFF. The CDR3, as DNA: TGTGCCAGCAGAAGTTTGGGGGGCGCTGAAGCTTTCTTT. Together with reference TRBV2 and TRBJ1-1, the CDR3 gives the full variable domain: EPEVTQTPSHQVTQMGQEVILRCVPISNHLYFYWYRQILGQKVEFLVSFYNNEISEKSEIFDDQFSVERPDGSNFTLKIRSTKLEDSAMYFCASRSLGGAEAFFGQGTRLTVV.

There are a few counts of this clonotype. The chain links TRBV27 to TRBJ1-2, with TRBD1 matching 7 bases. Trimming at V came to 5 bases and at J to 5 bases, leaving 5 bases not matched to a gene. Germline V gives CDR1 MNHEY, CDR2 SMNVEV (reference sequence). The CDR3 is made up of 13 amino acids. The CDR3 DNA reads TGTGCCAGCAGTCACCGGGACAGATATGGCTACACCTTC. This encodes CASSHRDRYGYTF.

This clonotype was recorded a few times. The chain employs TRBV7-2 and TRBJ1-1; 7 bases are shared with TRBD1. After removal of 5 bases from V and 2 bases from J, the junction contained 5 bases not matched to a gene. The CDR3 covers 14 residues. Germline CDR1 and CDR2: SGHTA and FQGNSA. The CDR3 loop reads CASSARQGNTEAFF. CDR3 nucleotide sequence: TGTGCCAGCAGCGCTCGACAGGGAAACACTGAAGCTTTCTTT.

This clonotype has more than one count but fewer than ten. The genes are TRBV1 and TRBJ1-5; TRBD1, the D gene given by the table, was not confirmed from the DNA. TRBV1 is noted as a pseudogene. There are 15 residues in the CDR3. The CDR3 region has the DNA TGCACGAGCAGGAAGAGGGATAGGGCCAATCAGCCCCAGCATTTT. Translation: CTSRKRDRANQPQHF.

This clonotype was recorded a few times. The V call is TRBV12-3 or TRBV12-4, the J call TRBJ1-2, with 7 bases that match TRBD1. The V segment lost 6 bases and the J segment 8 bases; nucleotides outside the gene matches: 9. There are 13 residues in the CDR3. The CDR3 DNA follows: TGTGCCAGCAGGCTTACAGGGGAAGAGGGCTACACCTTC. It specifies CASRLTGEEGYTF.